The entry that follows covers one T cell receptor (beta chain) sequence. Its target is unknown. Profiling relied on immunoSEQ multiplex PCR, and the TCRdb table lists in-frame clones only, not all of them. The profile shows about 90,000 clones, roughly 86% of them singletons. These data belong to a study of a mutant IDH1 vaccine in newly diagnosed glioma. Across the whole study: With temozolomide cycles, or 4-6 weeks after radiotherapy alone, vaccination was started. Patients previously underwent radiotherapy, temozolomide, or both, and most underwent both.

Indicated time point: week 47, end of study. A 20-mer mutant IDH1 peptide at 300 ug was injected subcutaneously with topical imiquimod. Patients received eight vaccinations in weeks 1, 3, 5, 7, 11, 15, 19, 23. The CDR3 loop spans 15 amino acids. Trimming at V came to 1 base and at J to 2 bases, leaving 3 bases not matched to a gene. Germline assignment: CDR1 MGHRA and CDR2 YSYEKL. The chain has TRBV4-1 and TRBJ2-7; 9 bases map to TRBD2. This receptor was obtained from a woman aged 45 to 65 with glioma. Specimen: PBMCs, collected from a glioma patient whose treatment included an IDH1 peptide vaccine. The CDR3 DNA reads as TGCGCCAGCAGCCAAGCGCCTAGCGGGACCTACGAGCAGTACTTC. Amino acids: CASSQAPSGTYEQYF.